This is a list of T cell receptor beta chains from one sample in a study of a mutant IDH1 vaccine in newly diagnosed glioma. Data came from immunoSEQ multiplex PCR; TCRdb stores just in-frame clones and leaves some out. This table has around 56,000 clones, roughly four fifths appearing once. These receptors' antigens are unknown. Specimen: PBMCs, collected from a glioma patient whose treatment included an IDH1 peptide vaccine. These receptors came from a man aged 25 to 40 with glioma. Each CDR3 is given with its conserved first and last residue. A D gene is named only where the DNA matches it firmly. Not every row has a clone size; where given, it reads once, few, many or a size class.

abundance: once; d_gene: NA; j_gene: TRBJ2-2; v_gene: TRBV11-2; CDR3aa: CASSLAFPEPNTGELFF; CDR3nt: TGTGCCAGCAGCTTAGCGTTTCCCGAACCCAACACCGGGGAGCTGTTTTTT
abundance: NA; d_gene: NA; j_gene: TRBJ2-7; v_gene: TRBV20-1; CDR3aa: CSASPTREQYF; CDR3nt: TGCAGTGCTAGTCCTACCCGCGAGCAGTACTTC
abundance: NA; d_gene: NA; j_gene: TRBJ1-2; v_gene: TRBV20-1; CDR3aa: CSARMMGGHTF; CDR3nt: TGCAGTGCTAGGATGATGGGTGGCCACACCTTC
abundance: NA; d_gene: NA; j_gene: TRBJ1-1; v_gene: TRBV18; CDR3aa: CASSPVQNTEAFF; CDR3nt: TGTGCCAGCTCACCCGTACAGAACACTGAAGCTTTCTTT
abundance: NA; d_gene: TRBD1; j_gene: TRBJ2-1; v_gene: TRBV6-4; CDR3aa: CASKPDRGRGNEQFF; CDR3nt: TGTGCCAGCAAGCCTGACAGGGGGCGAGGCAATGAGCAGTTCTTC
abundance: NA; d_gene: NA; j_gene: TRBJ1-5; v_gene: TRBV27; CDR3aa: CASSLSTEGNQPQHF; CDR3nt: TGTGCCAGCAGTTTGTCAACAGAGGGCAATCAGCCCCAGCATTTT
abundance: NA; d_gene: NA; j_gene: TRBJ1-6; v_gene: TRBV11-3; CDR3aa: CASSSDNFCYSPLHF; CDR3nt: TGTGCCAGCAGCTCCGATAACTTTTGTTATTCACCCCTCCACTTT
abundance: NA; d_gene: NA; j_gene: TRBJ2-5; v_gene: TRBV5-4; CDR3aa: CASSFDRTIQETQYF; CDR3nt: TGTGCCAGCAGCTTCGACCGGACTATACAAGAGACCCAGTACTTC
abundance: NA; d_gene: NA; j_gene: TRBJ2-5; v_gene: TRBV6-5; CDR3aa: CASSYGPEAGEETQYF; CDR3nt: TGTGCCAGCAGTTACGGGCCCGAGGCAGGGGAAGAGACCCAGTACTTC
abundance: NA; d_gene: TRBD1; j_gene: TRBJ1-1; v_gene: TRBV7-8; CDR3aa: CASSHGQGNTEAFF; CDR3nt: TGTGCCAGCAGCCATGGACAGGGGAACACTGAAGCTTTCTTT
abundance: NA; d_gene: TRBD2; j_gene: TRBJ2-2; v_gene: TRBV7-6; CDR3aa: CASRGTSGYGELFF; CDR3nt: TGTGCCAGCAGGGGGACTAGCGGATACGGGGAGCTGTTTTTT
abundance: NA; d_gene: TRBD2; j_gene: TRBJ2-3; v_gene: TRBV15; CDR3aa: CATSRVRASGGPDTQYF; CDR3nt: TGTGCCACCAGCAGAGTGAGGGCTAGCGGGGGACCAGATACGCAGTATTTT
abundance: few; d_gene: NA; j_gene: TRBJ1-5; v_gene: TRBV6-1; CDR3aa: CASSPQGSNQPQHF; CDR3nt: TGTGCCAGCAGTCCGCAGGGTAGCAATCAGCCCCAGCATTTT
abundance: once; d_gene: TRBD2; j_gene: TRBJ2-1; v_gene: TRBV4-1; CDR3aa: CASSQDTIAGGYFNEQFF; CDR3nt: TGCGCCAGCAGCCAAGATACTATAGCGGGGGGCTATTTCAATGAGCAGTTCTTC
abundance: NA; d_gene: TRBD2; j_gene: TRBJ2-7; v_gene: TRBV14; CDR3aa: CASSQGTSVYYEQYF; CDR3nt: TGTGCCAGCAGCCAAGGGACTAGCGTATACTACGAGCAGTACTTC
abundance: NA; d_gene: NA; j_gene: TRBJ1-2; v_gene: TRBV7-9; CDR3aa: CASSSYHGGVSYGYTF; CDR3nt: TGTGCCAGCAGCTCCTACCATGGGGGGGTATCCTATGGCTACACCTTC
abundance: NA; d_gene: NA; j_gene: TRBJ2-7; v_gene: TRBV5-6; CDR3aa: CASGLNLGEGVGEQYF; CDR3nt: TGTGCCAGCGGACTGAACCTGGGGGAGGGGGTCGGCGAGCAGTACTTC
abundance: NA; d_gene: TRBD2; j_gene: TRBJ2-3; v_gene: TRBV4-1; CDR3aa: CASSLLAGPSTDTQYF; CDR3nt: TGCGCCAGCAGCCTTTTAGCGGGGCCGAGCACAGATACGCAGTATTTT
abundance: NA; d_gene: NA; j_gene: TRBJ2-6; v_gene: TRBV2; CDR3aa: CASSDGGLYSGANVLTF; CDR3nt: TGTGCCAGCAGTGATGGGGGCCTGTACTCTGGGGCCAACGTCCTGACTTTC
abundance: NA; d_gene: NA; j_gene: TRBJ1-3; v_gene: TRBV30; CDR3aa: CASNVGATGNTIYF; CDR3nt: TGTGCCTCCAACGTGGGGGCGACCGGAAACACCATATATTTT
abundance: once; d_gene: NA; j_gene: TRBJ1-5; v_gene: TRBV27; CDR3aa: CASSGSWDQPQHF; CDR3nt: TGTGCCAGCAGTGGGAGTTGGGATCAGCCCCAGCATTTT
abundance: NA; d_gene: NA; j_gene: TRBJ1-1; v_gene: TRBV5-3; CDR3aa: CASSYGNAEAFF; CDR3nt: TGTGCCAGCAGCTATGGGAACGCTGAAGCTTTCTTT
abundance: NA; d_gene: TRBD1; j_gene: TRBJ2-3; v_gene: TRBV5-1; CDR3aa: CASSPLGTGIFGTDTQYF; CDR3nt: TGCGCCAGCAGCCCCCTTGGGACAGGGATTTTTGGGACAGATACGCAGTATTTT
abundance: NA; d_gene: TRBD2; j_gene: TRBJ2-5; v_gene: TRBV5-4; CDR3aa: CASSFLKGRGETQYF; CDR3nt: TGTGCCAGCAGCTTTCTGAAGGGGCGGGGGGAGACCCAGTACTTC
abundance: NA; d_gene: NA; j_gene: TRBJ2-3; v_gene: TRBV5-1; CDR3aa: CASSLASPTDTQYF; CDR3nt: TGCGCCAGCAGCTTAGCTAGTCCTACAGATACGCAGTATTTT
abundance: NA; d_gene: NA; j_gene: TRBJ2-7; v_gene: TRBV10-3; CDR3aa: CAISATGSSYEQYF; CDR3nt: TGTGCCATCAGTGCGACGGGGAGCTCCTACGAGCAGTACTTC
abundance: NA; d_gene: NA; j_gene: TRBJ1-5; v_gene: TRBV28; CDR3aa: CASSLLGGGNQPQHF; CDR3nt: TGTGCCAGCAGTTTATTGGGGGGGGGCAATCAGCCCCAGCATTTT
abundance: NA; d_gene: NA; j_gene: TRBJ2-7; v_gene: TRBV10-2; CDR3aa: CASSPVEGRSYEQYF; CDR3nt: TGCGCCAGCAGTCCGGTTGAGGGTCGTAGCTACGAGCAGTACTTC
abundance: NA; d_gene: TRBD1; j_gene: TRBJ1-1; v_gene: TRBV30; CDR3aa: CAWSGRGSWNTEAFF; CDR3nt: TGTGCCTGGAGTGGCAGGGGGTCATGGAACACTGAAGCTTTCTTT
abundance: NA; d_gene: NA; j_gene: TRBJ2-5; v_gene: TRBV5-1; CDR3aa: CASGRNGMEETQYF; CDR3nt: TGCGCCAGCGGGCGGAACGGCATGGAAGAGACCCAGTACTTC
abundance: NA; d_gene: TRBD2; j_gene: TRBJ2-3; v_gene: TRBV9; CDR3aa: CASSAPLAGGPEADTQYF; CDR3nt: TGTGCCAGCAGCGCCCCACTAGCGGGGGGGCCAGAAGCAGATACGCAGTATTTT
abundance: NA; d_gene: NA; j_gene: TRBJ2-1; v_gene: TRBV7-8; CDR3aa: CASSPQRRTNEQFF; CDR3nt: TGTGCCAGCAGCCCCCAGCGGCGTACAAATGAGCAGTTCTTC
abundance: once; d_gene: TRBD1; j_gene: TRBJ1-2; v_gene: TRBV7-2; CDR3aa: CASRRGTGIYGYTF; CDR3nt: TGTGCCAGCCGCCGAGGGACAGGGATCTATGGCTACACCTTC
abundance: few; d_gene: NA; j_gene: TRBJ1-1; v_gene: TRBV5-1; CDR3aa: CASSLGVEAFF; CDR3nt: TGCGCCAGCAGCTTGGGTGTTGAAGCTTTCTTT
abundance: NA; d_gene: NA; j_gene: TRBJ2-1; v_gene: TRBV4-1; CDR3aa: CASRKGLARGLYNEQFF; CDR3nt: TGCGCCAGCAGAAAGGGACTAGCCAGGGGGCTTTACAATGAGCAGTTCTTC
abundance: NA; d_gene: NA; j_gene: TRBJ2-7; v_gene: TRBV11-2; CDR3aa: CASSFGRVPTYEQYF; CDR3nt: TGTGCCAGCAGCTTCGGAAGAGTTCCTACCTACGAGCAGTACTTC
abundance: once; d_gene: NA; j_gene: TRBJ2-1; v_gene: TRBV19; CDR3aa: CASSIPGIGSYNEQFF; CDR3nt: TGTGCCAGTAGTATCCCCGGTATAGGGTCCTACAATGAGCAGTTCTTC
abundance: NA; d_gene: TRBD1; j_gene: TRBJ1-1; v_gene: TRBV5-1; CDR3aa: CASSTDRGQAFF; CDR3nt: TGCGCCAGCAGCACGGACAGGGGGCAAGCTTTCTTT
abundance: NA; d_gene: NA; j_gene: TRBJ1-1; v_gene: TRBV30; CDR3aa: CAWDPGSRGAFF; CDR3nt: TGTGCCTGGGACCCGGGGTCGAGAGGAGCTTTCTTT
abundance: NA; d_gene: NA; j_gene: TRBJ2-3; v_gene: TRBV27; CDR3aa: CASSLSYLGTDTQYF; CDR3nt: TGTGCCAGCAGTTTATCTTATCTAGGAACAGATACGCAGTATTTT
abundance: NA; d_gene: NA; j_gene: TRBJ2-5; v_gene: TRBV7-7; CDR3aa: CASSPGVAETQYF; CDR3nt: TGTGCCAGCAGCCCCGGGGTTGCAGAGACCCAGTACTTC
abundance: NA; d_gene: NA; j_gene: TRBJ1-6; v_gene: TRBV7-8; CDR3aa: CASSVDWREYNSPLHF; CDR3nt: TGTGCCAGCAGCGTCGATTGGAGGGAGTATAATTCACCCCTCCACTTT
abundance: NA; d_gene: NA; j_gene: TRBJ2-3; v_gene: TRBV2; CDR3aa: CASRARLTDTQYF; CDR3nt: TGTGCCAGCAGGGCCCGCCTGACAGATACGCAGTATTTT
abundance: NA; d_gene: NA; j_gene: TRBJ1-1; v_gene: TRBV28; CDR3aa: CASSFGLGAFF; CDR3nt: TGTGCCAGCAGTTTCGGACTTGGAGCTTTCTTT
abundance: once; d_gene: TRBD1; j_gene: TRBJ2-1; v_gene: TRBV7-9; CDR3aa: CASSLARPDRDFLYNEQFF; CDR3nt: TGTGCCAGCAGCTTAGCGCGGCCGGACAGGGATTTCCTCTACAATGAGCAGTTCTTC
abundance: NA; d_gene: TRBD2; j_gene: TRBJ2-7; v_gene: TRBV19; CDR3aa: CASSKSGGATGNEQYF; CDR3nt: TGTGCCAGTAGTAAAAGCGGGGGGGCCACGGGAAACGAGCAGTACTTC
abundance: NA; d_gene: TRBD1; j_gene: TRBJ1-1; v_gene: TRBV5-1; CDR3aa: CASRAGGGSPTEAFF; CDR3nt: TGCGCCAGCAGGGCAGGAGGGGGCTCTCCCACTGAAGCTTTCTTT
abundance: NA; d_gene: NA; j_gene: TRBJ1-1; v_gene: TRBV14; CDR3aa: CASSRGAYTEAFF; CDR3nt: TGTGCCAGCAGCCGCGGGGCATACACTGAAGCTTTCTTT
abundance: NA; d_gene: NA; j_gene: TRBJ2-7; v_gene: TRBV7-9; CDR3aa: CASSPRDSNYEQYF; CDR3nt: TGTGCCAGCAGCCCGCGGGACAGTAACTACGAGCAGTACTTC
abundance: NA; d_gene: NA; j_gene: TRBJ2-5; v_gene: TRBV29-1; CDR3aa: CSVEPTRGETQYF; CDR3nt: TGCAGCGTTGAACCCACCAGAGGGGAGACCCAGTACTTC
abundance: NA; d_gene: NA; j_gene: TRBJ2-7; v_gene: TRBV7-9; CDR3aa: CASSPSYEQYF; CDR3nt: TGTGCCAGCAGCCCTAGCTACGAGCAGTACTTC
abundance: NA; d_gene: NA; j_gene: TRBJ2-1; v_gene: TRBV4-2; CDR3aa: CASSQDGTGQFF; CDR3nt: TGTGCCAGCAGCCAAGATGGAACAGGGCAGTTCTTC